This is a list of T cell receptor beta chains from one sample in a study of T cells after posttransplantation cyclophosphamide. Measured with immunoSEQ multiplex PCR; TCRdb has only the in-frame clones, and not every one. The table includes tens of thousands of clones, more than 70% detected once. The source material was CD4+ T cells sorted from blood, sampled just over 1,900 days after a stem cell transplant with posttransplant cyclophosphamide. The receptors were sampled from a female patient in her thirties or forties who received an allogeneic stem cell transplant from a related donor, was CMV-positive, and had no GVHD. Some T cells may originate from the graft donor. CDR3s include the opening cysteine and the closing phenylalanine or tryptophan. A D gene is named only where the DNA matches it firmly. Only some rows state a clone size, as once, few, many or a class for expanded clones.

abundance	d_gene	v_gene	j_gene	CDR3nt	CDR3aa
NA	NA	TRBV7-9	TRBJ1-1	TGTGCCAGCAGCTTAGATTCTGGAGGTCAAGCTTTCTTT	CASSLDSGGQAFF
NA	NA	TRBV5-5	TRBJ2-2	TGTGCCAGCAGCTCCGGGACATTGGGCACCGGGGAGCTGTTTTTT	CASSSGTLGTGELFF
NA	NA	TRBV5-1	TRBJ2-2	TGCGCCAGCAGCTTGGACAGGGTGGTGGCCGGGGAGCTGTTTTTT	CASSLDRVVAGELFF
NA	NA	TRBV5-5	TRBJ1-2	TGTGCCAGCAGTACAGTATTTCCAGGCTACACCTTC	CASSTVFPGYTF
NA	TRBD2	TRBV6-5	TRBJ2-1	TGTGCCAGTAGAGGGAGGGTTAGGTCCTACAATGAGCAGTTCTTC	CASRGRVRSYNEQFF
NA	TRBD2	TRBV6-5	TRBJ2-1	TGTGCCAGCGGGGGGCTAGCGGGGGGGCGGTATGAGCAGTTCTTC	CASGGLAGGRYEQFF
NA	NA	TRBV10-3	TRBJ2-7	TGTGCCATCAGTGAGCAGGGGCCGCTCTACGAGCAGTACTTC	CAISEQGPLYEQYF
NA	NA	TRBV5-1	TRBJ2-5	TGCGCCAGCAGCCGGAGGGACAGCTTAGAGACCCAGTACTTC	CASSRRDSLETQYF
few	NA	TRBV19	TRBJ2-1	TGTGCCAGTAGGCGGTACGACAATGAGCAGTTCTTC	CASRRYDNEQFF
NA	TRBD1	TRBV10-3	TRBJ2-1	TGTGCCATTCTCCCGGACAGGAACAATGAGCAGTTCTTC	CAILPDRNNEQFF
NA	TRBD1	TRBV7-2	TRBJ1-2	TGTGCCAGCAGGGCAGGGGGCTCGAACTATGGCTACACCTTC	CASRAGGSNYGYTF
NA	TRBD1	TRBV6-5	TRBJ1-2	TGTGCCAGCAACTCCGGGACAGGGAAGGGCTACACCTTC	CASNSGTGKGYTF
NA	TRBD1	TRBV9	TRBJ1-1	TGTGCCAGCAGCACAGGGACAGGCACTGAAGCTTTCTTT	CASSTGTGTEAFF
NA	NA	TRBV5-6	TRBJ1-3	TGTGCCAGCAGCTCACAGGCCCACTCTGGAAACACCATATATTTT	CASSSQAHSGNTIYF
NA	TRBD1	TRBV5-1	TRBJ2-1	TGCGCCAGCAGCTGGTTACAGGGGGCCCACGAGCAGTTCTTC	CASSWLQGAHEQFF
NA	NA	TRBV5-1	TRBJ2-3	TGCGCCAGCAGCTTGGCAAGGAGGGACACAGATACGCAGTATTTT	CASSLARRDTDTQYF
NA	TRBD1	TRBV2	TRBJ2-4	TGTGCCAGCACCGGACAGGGGGCCGCCAAAAACATTCAGTACTTC	CASTGQGAAKNIQYF
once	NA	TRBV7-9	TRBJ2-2	TGTGCCAGCAGCCCCCGACAGACTAACACCGGGGAGCTGTTTTTT	CASSPRQTNTGELFF
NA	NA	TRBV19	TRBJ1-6	TGTGCCAGTAGTATAGATCAGGGGCGGTCACCCCTCCACTTT	CASSIDQGRSPLHF
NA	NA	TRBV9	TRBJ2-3	TGTGCCAGCAGCGAGAGGGATACGCAGTATTTT	CASSERDTQYF
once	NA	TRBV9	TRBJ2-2	TGTGCCAGCCACCAGGGCTCGTTAGCTTTCGGGGAGCTGTTTTTT	CASHQGSLAFGELFF
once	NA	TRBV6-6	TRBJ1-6	TGTGCCAGCAGTTACGGGAGCTCCTATAATTCACCCCTCCACTTT	CASSYGSSYNSPLHF
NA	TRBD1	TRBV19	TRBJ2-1	TGTGCCAGTAGTCACGCCTCGGGACAGGGGATTTACAATGAGCAGTTCTTC	CASSHASGQGIYNEQFF
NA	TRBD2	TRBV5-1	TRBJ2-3	TGCGCCAGCAGCCCGAAGCGGGGGGGCGGGACAGATACGCAGTATTTT	CASSPKRGGGTDTQYF
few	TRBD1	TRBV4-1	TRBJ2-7	TGCGCCAGCAGCCAAGGACAGGGCCTGAGCGAGCAGTACTTC	CASSQGQGLSEQYF
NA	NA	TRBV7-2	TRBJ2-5	TGTGCCGGACCGGGGGAGACCCAGTACTTC	CAGPGETQYF
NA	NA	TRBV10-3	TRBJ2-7	TGTGCCATCAGTGAGTCCCAGGGCGGCGAGCAGTACTTC	CAISESQGGEQYF
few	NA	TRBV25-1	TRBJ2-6	TGTGCCAGCATGCCAGGTTTTGCCTCTGGGGCCAACGTCCTGACTTTC	CASMPGFASGANVLTF
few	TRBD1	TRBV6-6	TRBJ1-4	TGTGCCAGCAGTTACCGGACACAGGGGACTAATGAAAAACTGTTTTTT	CASSYRTQGTNEKLFF
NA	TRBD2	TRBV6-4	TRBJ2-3	TGTGCCAGCAGTGCTAGCGGGGGGGTCACAGATACGCAGTATTTT	CASSASGGVTDTQYF
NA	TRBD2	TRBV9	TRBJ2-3	TGTGCCAGCAGCGTAGGGGTATGGAGCGGGGGACCCACAGATACGCAGTATTTT	CASSVGVWSGGPTDTQYF
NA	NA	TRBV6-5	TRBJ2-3	TGTGCCAGCAGGGACCCGGGAACTAGCACAGATACGCAGTATTTT	CASRDPGTSTDTQYF
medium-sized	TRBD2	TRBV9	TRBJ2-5	TGTGCCAGCAGCGTAGTGGCTAGCGGGGGCCAAGAGACCCAGTACTTC	CASSVVASGGQETQYF
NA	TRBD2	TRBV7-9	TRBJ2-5	TGTGCCAGCAGCTTAGTCAGCGGGGGGGCCGGTGAGACCCAGTACTTC	CASSLVSGGAGETQYF
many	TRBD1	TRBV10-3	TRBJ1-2	TGTGCCATCAGTAGGACAGGGAATGGCTACACCTTC	CAISRTGNGYTF
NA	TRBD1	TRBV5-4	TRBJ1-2	TGTGCCAGCAGCACCATCGGACAGGGCAGACTCTATAACGGCTACACCTTC	CASSTIGQGRLYNGYTF
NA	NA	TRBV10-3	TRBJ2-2	TGTGCCATCAGTGAGTCTACCGGGGCCGGGGAGCTGTTTTTT	CAISESTGAGELFF
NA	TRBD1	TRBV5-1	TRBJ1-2	TGCGCCAGCAGCCCCCGCGACAGGGGGCCCTATGGCTACACCTTC	CASSPRDRGPYGYTF
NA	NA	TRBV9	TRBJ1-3	TGTGCCAGCAGCGGGACTTCCTCTGGAAACACCATATATTTT	CASSGTSSGNTIYF
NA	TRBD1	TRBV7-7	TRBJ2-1	TGTGCTAGCAGCCCAAGACAGGGTGGATTGATCAATGAGCAGTTCTTC	CASSPRQGGLINEQFF
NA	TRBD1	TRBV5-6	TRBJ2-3	TGTGCCAGCAGCCGAAATACAGGGGTCGGCACAGATACGCAGTATTTT	CASSRNTGVGTDTQYF
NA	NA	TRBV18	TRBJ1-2	TGTGCCAGCTCACCACCGTCGCAGGGTTTGGACTATGGCTACACCTTC	CASSPPSQGLDYGYTF
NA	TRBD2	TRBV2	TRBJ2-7	TGTGCCAGCAGTGAAGCGCAAGCGGGGGGGCCCGAGCCTTCCTACGAGCAGTACTTC	CASSEAQAGGPEPSYEQYF
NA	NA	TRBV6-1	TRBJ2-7	TGTGCCAGCATGAGACAGGCTCTTTCCTACGAGCAGTACTTC	CASMRQALSYEQYF
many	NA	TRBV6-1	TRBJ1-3	TGTGCCAGCAGGCGGGGGAGGCCTGGAAACACCATATATTTT	CASRRGRPGNTIYF
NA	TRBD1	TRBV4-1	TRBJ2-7	TGCGCCAGCAGCCAACCGGACAGGGCCACCCACCTAGACGAGCAGTACTTC	CASSQPDRATHLDEQYF
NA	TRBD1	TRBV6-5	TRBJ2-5	TGTGCCAGCAGTTACTGGCGGACAGGGAAAGAGACCCAGTACTTC	CASSYWRTGKETQYF
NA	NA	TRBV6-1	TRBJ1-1	TGTGCCAGCGAACGGGATCGGGGTGAAGCTTTCTTT	CASERDRGEAFF
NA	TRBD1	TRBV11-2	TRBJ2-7	TGTGCCAGCAGCTTGGGACAGGAATACGAGCAGTACTTC	CASSLGQEYEQYF
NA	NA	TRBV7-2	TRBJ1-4	TGTGCCAGCAGCTTAATCGGGAATGAAAAACTGTTTTTT	CASSLIGNEKLFF
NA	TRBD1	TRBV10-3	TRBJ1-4	TGTGCCATTCGGACAGGGACTAATGAAAAACTGTTTTTT	CAIRTGTNEKLFF
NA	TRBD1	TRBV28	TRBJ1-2	TGTGCCAGCGGTCGACAGGGCGGACGGGGCTACACCTTC	CASGRQGGRGYTF
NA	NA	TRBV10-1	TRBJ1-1	TGCGCCAGCCACGGGCGGGGAACAACTGAAGCTTTCTTT	CASHGRGTTEAFF
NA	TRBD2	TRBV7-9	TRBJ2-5	TGTGCCAGCAGCTTTACGGGTAGCGGGGGGACCCAGTACTTC	CASSFTGSGGTQYF
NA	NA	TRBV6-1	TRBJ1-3	TGTGCCAGCAGTGAACTAGTATCGGGTGGAAACACCATATATTTT	CASSELVSGGNTIYF
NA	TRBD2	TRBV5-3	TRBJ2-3	TGTGCCAGAAGCTTGCAGATAGCGGGGGACCCCACAGATACGCAGTATTTT	CARSLQIAGDPTDTQYF
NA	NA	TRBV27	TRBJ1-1	TGTGCCAGCAGTCTCCGGACAACGAACACTGAAGCTTTCTTT	CASSLRTTNTEAFF